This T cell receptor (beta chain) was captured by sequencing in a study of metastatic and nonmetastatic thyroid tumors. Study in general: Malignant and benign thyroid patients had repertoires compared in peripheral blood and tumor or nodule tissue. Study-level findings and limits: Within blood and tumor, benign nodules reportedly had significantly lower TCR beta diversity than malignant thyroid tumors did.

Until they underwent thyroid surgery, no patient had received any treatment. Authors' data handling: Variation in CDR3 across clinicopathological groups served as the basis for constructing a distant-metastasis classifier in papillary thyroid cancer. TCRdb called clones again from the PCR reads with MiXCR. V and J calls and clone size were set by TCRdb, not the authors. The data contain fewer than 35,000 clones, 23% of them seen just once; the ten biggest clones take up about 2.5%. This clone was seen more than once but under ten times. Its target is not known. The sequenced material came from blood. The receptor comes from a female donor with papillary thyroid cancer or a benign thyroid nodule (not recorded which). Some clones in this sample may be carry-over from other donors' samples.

The CDR3 DNA reads TGTGCCAGCAGTTCCCGGGACCGCAGCAATCAGCCCCAGCATTTT. This codes for CASSSRDRSNQPQHF. This sequence joins TRBV6-2 or TRBV6-3 and TRBJ1-5; D may be TRBD1 (5 bases). The CDR3 length is 15 residues. In germline, CDR1 is MNHEY, CDR2 SVGEGT. V dropped 4 bases and J dropped 1 base, with 11 bases sitting between them.